Listed below are T cell receptor beta chains from one sample, sequenced in a study of PD-1 blockade in classical Hodgkin lymphoma. Clones were sequenced by immunoSEQ multiplex PCR, and TCRdb holds only the in-frame ones, with some missing. The table shows approximately 3,300 clones, with roughly four fifths occurring only once. This specimen consisted of CD8+ T cells from blood, obtained before the fourth cycle of nivolumab. All receptors derive from a human donor with classical Hodgkin lymphoma. Both conserved end residues are part of each CDR3. A D gene is named only where the DNA matches it firmly. Not all rows give a size; the values are once, few, many and, for expanded clones, a class.

abundance: .; v_gene: TRBV19; j_gene: TRBJ1-5; d_gene: .; CDR3nt: TGTGCCAGTAGGCAGACAGGTAGCAATCAGCCCCAGCATTTT; CDR3aa: CASRQTGSNQPQHF
abundance: few; v_gene: TRBV4-1; j_gene: TRBJ2-2; d_gene: TRBD1; CDR3nt: TGCGCCAGCAGCCAAGATATTAACAGGGGGATGAACACCGGGGAGCTGTTTTTT; CDR3aa: CASSQDINRGMNTGELFF
abundance: .; v_gene: TRBV14; j_gene: TRBJ2-7; d_gene: .; CDR3nt: TGTGCCAGCAGCCAAGTGTTGGGACCGATTTACGAGCAGTACTTC; CDR3aa: CASSQVLGPIYEQYF
abundance: .; v_gene: TRBV5-6; j_gene: TRBJ2-7; d_gene: TRBD1; CDR3nt: TGTGCCAGCAGCTCTGATGCCGGGACAGAACACTACGAGCAGTACTTC; CDR3aa: CASSSDAGTEHYEQYF
abundance: .; v_gene: TRBV2; j_gene: TRBJ2-1; d_gene: .; CDR3nt: TGTGCCACCCAGCCCAGCTACTCCTACAATGAGCAGTTCTTC; CDR3aa: CATQPSYSYNEQFF
abundance: large; v_gene: TRBV4-2; j_gene: TRBJ1-1; d_gene: .; CDR3nt: TGTGCCAGCAGAACGGACACTGAAGCTTTCTTT; CDR3aa: CASRTDTEAFF
abundance: .; v_gene: TRBV4-2; j_gene: TRBJ2-7; d_gene: .; CDR3nt: TGTGCCAGCAGCCAAGGACCAGGGGCAACCTACGAGCAGTACTTC; CDR3aa: CASSQGPGATYEQYF
abundance: few; v_gene: TRBV2; j_gene: TRBJ2-3; d_gene: .; CDR3nt: TGTGCCAGTCTTGGGCGGGAAACAGATACGCAGTATTTT; CDR3aa: CASLGRETDTQYF
abundance: few; v_gene: TRBV6-5; j_gene: TRBJ1-2; d_gene: TRBD1; CDR3nt: TGTGCCAGCAGTTTTCCGGGACAGAACGGCTACACCTTC; CDR3aa: CASSFPGQNGYTF
abundance: .; v_gene: TRBV9; j_gene: TRBJ2-1; d_gene: TRBD2; CDR3nt: TGTGCCAGCAGCGTAGATCCATCCATAGCGGGGACCTACAATGAGCAGTTCTTC; CDR3aa: CASSVDPSIAGTYNEQFF
abundance: .; v_gene: TRBV4-3; j_gene: TRBJ2-5; d_gene: .; CDR3nt: TGCGCCAGCAGCCAAAGGGCAGCCCCGTTCCAAGAGACCCAGTACTTC; CDR3aa: CASSQRAAPFQETQYF
abundance: .; v_gene: TRBV5-8; j_gene: TRBJ1-3; d_gene: .; CDR3nt: TGTGCCAGCAGCTTGGTTATCTCTGGAAACACCATATATTTT; CDR3aa: CASSLVISGNTIYF
abundance: .; v_gene: TRBV27; j_gene: TRBJ1-5; d_gene: TRBD1; CDR3nt: TGTGCCAGCAGTCTATTATGGACAGGGGGCGAGGGTCAGCCCCAGCATTTT; CDR3aa: CASSLLWTGGEGQPQHF
abundance: .; v_gene: TRBV5-1; j_gene: TRBJ1-1; d_gene: TRBD1; CDR3nt: TGCGCCAGCAGCTTGGACAGGGGGAACACTGAAGCTTTCTTT; CDR3aa: CASSLDRGNTEAFF
abundance: .; v_gene: TRBV25-1; j_gene: TRBJ2-5; d_gene: .; CDR3nt: TGTGCCAGCAGCGAGAGGGGGACCGGAGAGACCCAGTACTTC; CDR3aa: CASSERGTGETQYF
abundance: .; v_gene: TRBV5-4; j_gene: TRBJ1-2; d_gene: .; CDR3nt: TGTGCCAGCAGCTTAGACTCCAACAGCCATGGCTACACCTTC; CDR3aa: CASSLDSNSHGYTF
abundance: few; v_gene: TRBV25-1; j_gene: TRBJ2-7; d_gene: .; CDR3nt: TGTGCCAGCAGTCCGACAACTACCTACGAGCAGTACTTC; CDR3aa: CASSPTTTYEQYF
abundance: .; v_gene: TRBV4-3; j_gene: TRBJ1-1; d_gene: .; CDR3nt: TGCGCCAGCAGCATCAATTTCGACAGTGTCACTGAAGCTTTCTTT; CDR3aa: CASSINFDSVTEAFF
abundance: .; v_gene: TRBV10-3; j_gene: TRBJ1-1; d_gene: .; CDR3nt: TGTGCCATCAGTGAGTCTTGGGGGATGAACACTGAAGCTTTCTTT; CDR3aa: CAISESWGMNTEAFF
abundance: once; v_gene: TRBV4-3; j_gene: TRBJ2-7; d_gene: .; CDR3nt: TGCGCCAGCAGCCGGGGCAGTACTGGGGTCGGGGGCGAGCAGTACTTC; CDR3aa: CASSRGSTGVGGEQYF
abundance: .; v_gene: TRBV6-5; j_gene: TRBJ2-7; d_gene: .; CDR3nt: TGTGCCAGCGGGATTAGCGGCTACGAGCAGTACTTC; CDR3aa: CASGISGYEQYF
abundance: .; v_gene: TRBV27; j_gene: TRBJ2-7; d_gene: .; CDR3nt: TGTGCCAGCAGTTTGACGGCAAGCTCCTACGAGCAGTACTTC; CDR3aa: CASSLTASSYEQYF
abundance: .; v_gene: TRBV2; j_gene: TRBJ2-6; d_gene: TRBD1; CDR3nt: TGTGCCAGCAGGCAGGGGGTGAGCTCTGGGGCCAACGTCCTGACTTTC; CDR3aa: CASRQGVSSGANVLTF
abundance: .; v_gene: TRBV2; j_gene: TRBJ2-4; d_gene: .; CDR3nt: TGTGCCAGCAGTCTCCCAACGGGCGGGGCAGTCAAAAACATTCAGTACTTC; CDR3aa: CASSLPTGGAVKNIQYF
abundance: .; v_gene: TRBV9; j_gene: TRBJ1-1; d_gene: .; CDR3nt: TGTGCCAGCAGCGCCGAGGGAGACACTGAAGCTTTCTTT; CDR3aa: CASSAEGDTEAFF
abundance: .; v_gene: TRBV6-5; j_gene: TRBJ2-7; d_gene: .; CDR3nt: TGTGCCAGCAGAAGGGACATTCGATACGAGCAGTACTTC; CDR3aa: CASRRDIRYEQYF
abundance: once; v_gene: TRBV7-9; j_gene: TRBJ2-7; d_gene: .; CDR3nt: TGTGCCAGCAGCTTCAGTCTAGCGTCCCACGAGCAGTACTTC; CDR3aa: CASSFSLASHEQYF
abundance: few; v_gene: TRBV4-1; j_gene: TRBJ2-3; d_gene: .; CDR3nt: TGCGCCAGCAGCCAAGAAGGTAGCACAGATACGCAGTATTTT; CDR3aa: CASSQEGSTDTQYF
abundance: .; v_gene: TRBV9; j_gene: TRBJ1-3; d_gene: .; CDR3nt: TGTGCCAGCAGCGTAGAGGGGGGCATGGGAAACACCATATATTTT; CDR3aa: CASSVEGGMGNTIYF
abundance: once; v_gene: TRBV7-9; j_gene: TRBJ2-1; d_gene: TRBD2; CDR3nt: TGTGCCAGCAGCTCTACCTCCGGGACTAGGATCAGGGATGAGCAGTTCTTC; CDR3aa: CASSSTSGTRIRDEQFF
abundance: .; v_gene: TRBV18; j_gene: TRBJ2-5; d_gene: .; CDR3nt: TGTGCCAGCTCACCGGGCGAGACCCAGTACTTC; CDR3aa: CASSPGETQYF